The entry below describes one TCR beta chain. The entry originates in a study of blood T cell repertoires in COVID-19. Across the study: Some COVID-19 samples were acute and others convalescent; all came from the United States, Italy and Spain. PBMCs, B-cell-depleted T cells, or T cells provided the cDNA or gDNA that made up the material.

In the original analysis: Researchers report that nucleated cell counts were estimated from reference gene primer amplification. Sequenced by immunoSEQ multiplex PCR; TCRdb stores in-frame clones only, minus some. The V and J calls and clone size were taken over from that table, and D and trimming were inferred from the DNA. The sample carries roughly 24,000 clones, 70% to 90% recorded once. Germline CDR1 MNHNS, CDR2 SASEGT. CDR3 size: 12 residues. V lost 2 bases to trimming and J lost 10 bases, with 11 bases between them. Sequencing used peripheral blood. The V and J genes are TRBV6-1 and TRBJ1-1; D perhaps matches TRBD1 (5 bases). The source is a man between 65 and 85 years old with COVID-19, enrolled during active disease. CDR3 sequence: CASSEKHGGAFF. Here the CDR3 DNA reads TGTGCCAGCAGTGAAAAACACGGGGGAGCTTTCTTT.